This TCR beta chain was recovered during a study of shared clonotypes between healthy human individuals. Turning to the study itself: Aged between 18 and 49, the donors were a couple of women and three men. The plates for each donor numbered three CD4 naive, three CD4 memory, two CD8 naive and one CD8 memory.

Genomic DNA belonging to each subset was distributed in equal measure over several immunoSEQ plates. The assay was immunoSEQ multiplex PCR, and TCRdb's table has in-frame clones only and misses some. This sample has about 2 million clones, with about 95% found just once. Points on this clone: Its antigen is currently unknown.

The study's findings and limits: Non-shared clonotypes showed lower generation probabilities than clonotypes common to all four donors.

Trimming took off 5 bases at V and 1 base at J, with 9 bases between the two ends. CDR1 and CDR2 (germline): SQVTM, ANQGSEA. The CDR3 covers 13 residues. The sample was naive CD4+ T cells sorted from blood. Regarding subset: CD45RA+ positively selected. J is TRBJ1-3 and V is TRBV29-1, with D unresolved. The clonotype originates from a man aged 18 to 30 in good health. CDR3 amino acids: CSVRRGSGNTIYF. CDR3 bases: TGCAGCGTTCGCCGAGGGTCTGGAAACACCATATATTTT.